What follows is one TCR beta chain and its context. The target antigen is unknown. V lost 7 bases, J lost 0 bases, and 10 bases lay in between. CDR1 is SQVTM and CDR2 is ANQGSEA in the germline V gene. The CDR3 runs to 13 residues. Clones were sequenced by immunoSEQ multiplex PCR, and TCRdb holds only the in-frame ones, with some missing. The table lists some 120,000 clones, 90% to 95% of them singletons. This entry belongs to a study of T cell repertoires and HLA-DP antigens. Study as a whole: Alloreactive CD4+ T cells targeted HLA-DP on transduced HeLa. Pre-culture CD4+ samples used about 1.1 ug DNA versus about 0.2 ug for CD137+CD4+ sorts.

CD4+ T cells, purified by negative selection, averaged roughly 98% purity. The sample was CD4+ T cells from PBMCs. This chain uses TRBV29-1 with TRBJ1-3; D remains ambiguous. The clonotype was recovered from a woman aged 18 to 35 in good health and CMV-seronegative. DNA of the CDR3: TGCAGCGCTACCCCGAGCTCTGGAAACACCATATATTTT. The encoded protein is CSATPSSGNTIYF.